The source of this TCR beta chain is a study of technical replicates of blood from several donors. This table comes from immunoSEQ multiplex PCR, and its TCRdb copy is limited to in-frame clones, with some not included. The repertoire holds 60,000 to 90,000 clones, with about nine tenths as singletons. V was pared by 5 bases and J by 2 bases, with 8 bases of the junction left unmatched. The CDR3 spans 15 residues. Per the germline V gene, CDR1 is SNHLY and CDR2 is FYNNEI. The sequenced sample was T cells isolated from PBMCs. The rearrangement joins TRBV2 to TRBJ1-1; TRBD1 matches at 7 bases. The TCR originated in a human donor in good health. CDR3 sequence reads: CASSRQGLSNTEAFF. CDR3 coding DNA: TGTGCCAGCAGTCGACAGGGTTTGTCTAACACTGAAGCTTTCTTT. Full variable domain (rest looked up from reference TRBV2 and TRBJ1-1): EPEVTQTPSHQVTQMGQEVILRCVPISNHLYFYWYRQILGQKVEFLVSFYNNEISEKSEIFDDQFSVERPDGSNFTLKIRSTKLEDSAMYFCASSRQGLSNTEAFFGQGTRLTVV.